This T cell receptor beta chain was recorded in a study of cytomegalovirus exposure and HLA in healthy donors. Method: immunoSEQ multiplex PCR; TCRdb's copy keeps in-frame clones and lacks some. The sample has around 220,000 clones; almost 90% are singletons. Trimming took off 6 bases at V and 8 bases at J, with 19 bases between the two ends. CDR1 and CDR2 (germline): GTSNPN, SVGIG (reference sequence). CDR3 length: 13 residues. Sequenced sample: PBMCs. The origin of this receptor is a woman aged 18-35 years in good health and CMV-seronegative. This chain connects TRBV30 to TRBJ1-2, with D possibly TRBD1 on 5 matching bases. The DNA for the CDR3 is TGTGCCTGCGCCTTTCAAGGGGCCGGGGGCTACACCTTC. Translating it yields CACAFQGAGGYTF.